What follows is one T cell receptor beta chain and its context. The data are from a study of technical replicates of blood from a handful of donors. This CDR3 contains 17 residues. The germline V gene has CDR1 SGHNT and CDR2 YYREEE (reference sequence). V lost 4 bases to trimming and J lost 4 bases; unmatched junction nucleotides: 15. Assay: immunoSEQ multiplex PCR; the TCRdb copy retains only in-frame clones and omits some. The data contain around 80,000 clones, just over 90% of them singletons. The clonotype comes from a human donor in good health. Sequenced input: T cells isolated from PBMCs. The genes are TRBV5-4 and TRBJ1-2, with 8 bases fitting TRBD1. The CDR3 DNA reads TGTGCCAGCAGCGGGGGGCCAGGGGGCGTTTCACCCTATGGCTACACCTTC. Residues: CASSGGPGGVSPYGYTF.